Each of the 9 T cell receptor beta chains below was sequenced from the same sample in a study of blood T cell repertoires in COVID-19. Profiled with immunoSEQ multiplex PCR; TCRdb holds only in-frame clones, not every one. The profile covers around 260,000 clones, with 86% appearing a single time and 2.5% to 3% taken by the ten largest. The sequencing sample was made of peripheral blood. Receptors were obtained from a woman between 25 and 40 years old with active or convalescent COVID-19.

The J gene is TRBJ1-5, the V gene TRBV28; D perhaps matches TRBD1 (5 bases). From germline, CDR1 is MDHEN and CDR2 SYDVKM. The CDR3 spans 16 residues. V was trimmed by 5 bases and J by 0 bases, leaving 14 bases between them. Written as DNA, the CDR3 is TGTGCCAGCAGTGCCCGGGCAGGGAATAGCAATCAGCCCCAGCATTTT. Translation: CASSARAGNSNQPQHF.

This clone appeared a single time. The chain uses TRBV9 and TRBJ1-4; TRBD1 might be the D (5 bases). Trimming removed 0 bases at V and 6 bases at J, with 12 bases between. Germline V gene sequence: CDR1 SGDLS, CDR2 YYNGEE. The CDR3 covers 15 residues. The CDR3 here is CASSVEGRGYEKLFF. The CDR3 DNA is TGTGCCAGCAGCGTAGAGGGCCGGGGGTATGAAAAACTGTTTTTT.

This chain links TRBV15 with TRBJ1-3; possible D gene TRBD1, 5 bases. Looked up from germline, CDR1 is LNHNV and CDR2 is YYDKDF (reference sequence). The CDR3 is 17 residues long. V was trimmed by 5 bases and J by 1 base, leaving 18 bases between them. The CDR3 region has the DNA TGTGCCACCAGCCGGGGGGGACCGATACAATCTGGAAACACCATATATTTT. Its protein product is CATSRGGPIQSGNTIYF.

The gene calls are TRBV18 and TRBJ1-2, with a weak D call TRBD1 (6 bases). The CDR3 is made up of 12 amino acids. Trimming cost V 5 bases and J 6 bases, with 10 bases left between them. The V gene's germline CDR1 is KGHSH and CDR2 LQKENI. CDR3 DNA sequence: TGTGCCAGCTCAACGAGGACAGATGGCTACACCTTC. Translation gives CASSTRTDGYTF.

Concerning this clone itself: Additional DNA sequences in this sample encode the identical CDR3. This chain joins TRBV2 and TRBJ2-7; D perhaps matches TRBD1 (5 bases). There are 12 residues in the CDR3. V lost 6 bases and J lost 1, with 7 bases in between. CDR1 SNHLY and CDR2 FYNNEI come from the germline V gene. CDR3 sequence reads: CASRAGSYEQYF. DNA of the CDR3: TGTGCCAGCAGGGCAGGGTCCTACGAGCAGTACTTC.

The chain combines TRBV30 with TRBJ2-7; no definite D call. CDR3 length: 14 residues. V was trimmed by 0 bases and J by 1 base, leaving 10 bases between them. CDR1 is GTSNPN, CDR2 SVGIG, per germline (reference sequence). CDR3 sequence reads: CAWSVRSVSYEQYF. The CDR3 nucleotides read TGTGCCTGGAGTGTACGGTCCGTTTCCTACGAGCAGTACTTC.

The chain carries TRBV7-2 and TRBJ1-6; tentatively, D is TRBD1 (5 bases). Germline-derived CDR1 and CDR2 are SGHTA and FQGNSA. V was cut by 2 bases and J by 7 bases, with 12 bases left in between. The CDR3 has 15 residues. The CDR3 DNA follows: TGTGCCAGCAGCTTATTTGGCGGGGACAATTCACCCCTCCACTTT. Translation: CASSLFGGDNSPLHF.

This chain uses TRBV7-2 with TRBJ1-3; D not certain. Germline V lookup: CDR1 SGHTA, CDR2 FQGNSA. The V gene lost 5 bases and the J gene lost 3 bases, with 8 bases spanning the gap. The CDR3 extends over 13 amino acids. In nucleotides, the CDR3 is TGTGCCAGCAGCCCCAGTCATGGAAACACCATATATTTT. Translation: CASSPSHGNTIYF.

V usage is TRBV4-3 and J usage is TRBJ1-2; 8 bases match TRBD1. Germline loops: CDR1 LGHNA, CDR2 YSLEER. V trimming: 0 bases; J trimming: 6 bases; junction bases outside the gene matches: 9. The CDR3 loop spans 16 amino acids. The CDR3 is CASSQDSQGAMNGYTF. Here the CDR3 DNA reads TGCGCCAGCAGCCAAGACAGCCAGGGGGCGATGAATGGCTACACCTTC.